Listed here are 11 T cell receptor beta chains from one sample, sequenced in a study of T cell repertoires in cytomegalovirus infection. From the reads, TCRdb called clonotypes with MiXCR, one entry per CDR3 protein. This sample has approximately 910,000 distinct CDR3 sequences, with roughly 30% found just once. Antigen specificity for these receptors is unknown. The sample was cultured CD8+ T cells from PBMCs, taken from culture after CMV antigen stimulation. The receptors come from a human donor in good health (CMV status not recorded). Some clones in this sample may be carry-over from other donors' samples.

Turning to this clonotype: Sequence at one end of the junction differs from germline and may be a read error. V and J are TRBV11-2 and TRBJ2-5; TRBD1 agrees at 8 bases. The length of the CDR3 is 15 residues. From germline, CDR1 is SGHAT and CDR2 FQNNGV. CDR3 DNA: TGTTCCAGCAGTAGCCAGGGGGCGCAAGAAGAGACCCAGTACTTC. Translating it yields CSSSSQGAQEETQYF.

This clonotype was seen a handful of times. The chain links TRBV6-4 to TRBJ2-1; tentative D call: TRBD1 (6 bases). V was pared by 2 bases and J by 9 bases, with 14 bases between. CDR1 is MRHNA and CDR2 is SNTAGT in the germline V gene. The CDR3 length is 14 residues. The CDR3 sequence: CASSDPKTGPEQFF. The CDR3, as DNA: TGTGCCAGCAGTGACCCGAAGACAGGTCCTGAGCAGTTCTTC.

This chain joins TRBV19 and TRBJ2-1; 7 bases agree with TRBD2. With 0 bases clipped from V and 0 bases from J, the junction kept 5 bases outside the gene matches. Germline values: CDR1 LNHDA, CDR2 SQIVND (reference sequence). This CDR3 comprises 17 residues. The CDR3 nucleotides are TGTGCCAGTAGTATAGATCCCCTAGCGGACTCCTACAATGAGCAGTTCTTC. This gives the protein CASSIDPLADSYNEQFF.

The chain is built from TRBV12-3 or TRBV12-4 and TRBJ2-7; TRBD1 matches at 7 bases. With V trimmed by 6 bases and J by 5 bases, 7 bases remained unmatched. The CDR3 totals 13 residues. In nucleotides, the CDR3 is TGTGCCAGCAGCATCTTACAGGGGCACGAGCAGTACTTC. It specifies CASSILQGHEQYF.

This clonotype appeared many times. The rearrangement uses TRBV7-2 and TRBJ2-1; 7 positions match TRBD2. The CDR3 runs 16 residues. V was clipped by 4 bases and J by 2 bases; unmatched bases: 8. Per the germline V gene, CDR1 is SGHTA and CDR2 is FQGNSA. DNA for the CDR3: TGTGCCAGCAGCTCTGGGGGGGGGTGGGCCTACAATGAGCAGTTCTTC. It encodes CASSSGGGWAYNEQFF.

This clonotype has a handful of counts. The V gene is TRBV10-3, the J gene TRBJ1-1, with D perhaps matching TRBD1 (6 bases). CDR3 length: 14 residues. Germline loops: CDR1 ENHRY, CDR2 SYGVKD. V lost 3 bases and J lost 5, with 13 bases in between. DNA of the CDR3: TGTGCCATCAGTGAAGTCTGGGGGCGGACTGAAGCTTTCTTT. Its translation: CAISEVWGRTEAFF.

This clonotype has at least ten counts. CDR3: CASSLTGTDMTGELFF. As DNA, the CDR3 is TGTGCCAGCAGCTTAACAGGGACGGATATGACCGGGGAGCTGTTTTTT. The gene calls are TRBV7-9 and TRBJ2-2; perhaps TRBD1 as D (6 bases). CDR3 length: 16 residues. Trimming took 2 bases from V and 5 from J, leaving 15 bases between them. Germline CDR1 SEHNR, CDR2 FQNEAQ (reference sequence).

This clonotype appeared a few times. The V gene is TRBV19, the J gene TRBJ1-1; D remains unclear. CDR3 size: 15 residues. Trimming shortened V by 5 bases and J by 5 bases, and 18 bases separated the two germline ends. Germline CDR1 reads LNHDA; CDR2 reads SQIVND (reference sequence). CDR3 sequence: CASSVLDLGLTEAFF. The CDR3 DNA follows: TGTGCCAGTAGTGTGTTGGACCTGGGGTTAACTGAAGCTTTCTTT.

The J gene is TRBJ2-7, the V gene TRBV7-4, with D perhaps assigned TRBD1 or TRBD2 (5 bases each). Germline-derived CDR1 and CDR2 are SGHVT and SQSDAQ. CDR3 size: 15 residues. V shed 2 bases and J shed 2 bases, with 13 bases lying between them. CDR3 sequence: CASSLNRRGAYEQYV. The CDR3 bases are TGTGCCAGCAGCTTAAACAGGAGAGGGGCCTACGAGCAGTACGTC.

There are a few counts of this clonotype. The chain links TRBV2 to TRBJ2-1; 8 bases map to TRBD2. CDR1 and CDR2 (germline): SNHLY, FYNNEI. This CDR3 is built from 15 residues. The V gene end was trimmed by 8 bases and the J gene end by 1 base; junction bases not matched to a gene: 7. CDR3 region: CASPGSGGSYNEQFF. Here the CDR3 DNA reads TGTGCCAGCCCCGGGAGCGGGGGATCCTACAATGAGCAGTTCTTC.

This clonotype has only a few counts. This chain links TRBV19 with TRBJ2-3, with unresolved D. CDR3 length: 13 amino acids. Germline CDR1 is LNHDA and CDR2 is SQIVND (reference sequence). Trimming left V 5 bases short and J 2 bases short, with 8 bases between. The CDR3 protein is CASSWADTDTQYF. The DNA of the CDR3 is TGTGCCAGTAGTTGGGCGGACACAGATACGCAGTATTTT.